The 12 T cell receptor beta chains reported below all come from one sample, sequenced in a study of naive and memory T cell subsets. An equimolar mix of two oligonucleotides served as the beta constant-region primer for TRBC1 and TRBC2. Nested alpha and beta constant-region primers with the SP2 primer drove four PCR rounds on ligated cDNA. TCRdb reprocessed the UMI-ligation and nested PCR reads via MiXCR and lists one record per CDR3 protein. The sample includes roughly 150,000 distinct CDR3 sequences, roughly 22% of them seen just once. Findings and limits, study-wide: Naive repertoires, especially CD8, held a few larger clonotypes, possibly memory cells re-expressing CD45RA.

Their antigen targets remain unknown. Sequenced input: naive CD4+ T cells from blood. These receptors were taken from a human donor in good health.

The rearrangement uses TRBV29-1 and TRBJ2-3, with TRBD2 matching over 14 bases. The trim removed 7 bases at V and 6 bases at J, leaving 3 bases unmatched. This CDR3 has 13 amino acids. In germline, CDR1 is SQVTM, CDR2 ANQGSEA. CDR3 nucleotide sequence: TGCAGCGCCCGGACTAGCGGGAGGGATACGCAGTATTTT. Its protein product is CSARTSGRDTQYF.

V usage is TRBV25-1 and J usage is TRBJ1-5; 10 bases map to TRBD1. J gave up 9 bases and V 2 bases, and 16 bases lay outside the gene matches. This CDR3 is 18 amino acids long. Per the germline V gene, CDR1 is MGHDK and CDR2 is SYGVNS. CDR3 sequence: CASSERNERDRGCSPQHF. CDR3 sequence (DNA): TGTGCCAGCAGTGAACGAAACGAGAGGGACAGGGGCTGCTCGCCCCAGCATTTT.

The sample holds a few counts of this clonotype. CDR3 nucleotide sequence: TGTGCCAGCAGCTTGGAGTTCCGGGGGTATAGGACTGAAGCTTTCTTT. Encoded protein: CASSLEFRGYRTEAFF. This rearrangement joins TRBV5-5 to TRBJ1-1; D might be TRBD1 (5 bases). This CDR3 is built from 16 residues. Germline V lookup: CDR1 SGHKS, CDR2 YYEKEE (reference sequence). V was cut by 0 bases and J by 5 bases, with 17 bases left in between.

The V gene is TRBV30, the J gene TRBJ2-7; D is ambiguous. CDR1 GTSNPN and CDR2 SVGIG come from the germline V gene (reference sequence). The CDR3 sequence is 17 residues long. Between the trimmed V and J ends, which lost 1 base and 2 bases, there was a span of 21 bases. CDR3 in DNA: TGTGCCTGGAGTGAATGGGGTGGCCCCCGCTCAACCTACGAGCAGTACTTC. Encoded protein: CAWSEWGGPRSTYEQYF.

V gene TRBV18 combines with J gene TRBJ1-5; D call uncertain. The CDR3 has 14 amino acids. V was trimmed by 4 bases and J by 4 bases, leaving 11 bases between them. Germline CDR1 reads KGHSH; CDR2 reads LQKENI. The CDR3 loop is CASSLTLVNQPQHF. The CDR3 DNA reads as TGTGCCAGCTCACTCACCTTGGTTAATCAGCCCCAGCATTTT.

This clonotype was seen only a few times. This chain joins TRBV29-1 and TRBJ2-3; 8 bases are a match to TRBD2. CDR1 is SQVTM, CDR2 ANQGSEA, per germline. Losses at the gene ends were 5 bases for V and 2 bases for J; bases not matched to a gene: 9. The CDR3 is made up of 15 amino acids. The CDR3 here is CSVSPGLVSTDTQYF. CDR3 DNA sequence: TGCAGCGTTTCCCCGGGACTAGTTTCCACAGATACGCAGTATTTT.

The chain couples TRBV20-1 to TRBJ2-1; 12 positions agree with TRBD2. Germline CDR1 reads DFQATT; CDR2 reads SNEGSKA (reference sequence). The junction had 11 bases not matched to a gene; V was cut back by 5 bases and J by 9 bases. The CDR3 totals 15 residues. CDR3 DNA: TGCAGTGCTGGGAGACTAGCGGGAGTCGTTGGTGAGCAGTTCTTC. It translates to CSAGRLAGVVGEQFF.

This clonotype was seen only a few times. The chain is built from TRBV12-3 or TRBV12-4 and TRBJ2-1; a possible D gene is TRBD1 (7 bases). CDR3 size: 14 residues. Trimming stripped 6 bases from V and 0 bases from J, with 9 bases between. The CDR3 spells CASRRDSSYNEQFF. In DNA form, the CDR3 reads TGTGCCAGCAGGCGGGACAGCTCCTACAATGAGCAGTTCTTC.

The chain combines TRBV20-1 with TRBJ2-2, with D perhaps assigned TRBD1 or TRBD2 (5 bases each). The CDR3 runs 15 residues. The V end was cut by 5 bases, the J end by 3 bases, with 16 bases between. Germline CDR1 is DFQATT and CDR2 is SNEGSKA (reference sequence). As DNA, the CDR3 is TGCAGTGCTGGCTCCGGGGCCGCTCACACCGGGGAGCTGTTTTTT. It specifies CSAGSGAAHTGELFF.

This chain joins TRBV18 and TRBJ1-1; D is unclear. Germline-derived CDR1 and CDR2 are KGHSH and LQKENI. The CDR3 is 14 amino acids. V shed 6 bases and J shed 6 bases, with 17 bases lying between them. The CDR3 coding sequence is TGTGCCAGCTCCCCCCTCTTAAATGAAGCTGAAGCTTTCTTT. Translated: CASSPLLNEAEAFF.

This clonotype was counted at least ten times. The chain links TRBV28 to TRBJ2-5, with a tentative D call TRBD1 (6 bases). The CDR3 covers 14 residues. The germline V and J ends were trimmed by 2 bases and 7 bases, with 14 bases remaining between them. The germline CDR1 and CDR2 sequences are MDHEN and SYDVKM. Here the CDR3 reads CASSLVGAKGTQYF. The CDR3 region has the DNA TGTGCCAGCAGTTTAGTGGGGGCGAAGGGGACCCAGTACTTC.

The rearrangement uses TRBV19 and TRBJ2-1; D is undetermined. Trimming took off 7 bases at V and 5 bases at J, with 12 bases between the two ends. From germline, CDR1 is LNHDA and CDR2 SQIVND (reference sequence). The CDR3 runs 13 residues. CDR3 sequence: CASTPNHNNEQFF. CDR3 DNA: TGTGCCAGTACCCCGAACCATAACAATGAGCAGTTCTTC.